These 7 T cell receptor beta chains originate from one sample sequenced in a study of breast tumors, draining lymph nodes, adjacent tissues. Using its own MiXCR run on the multiplex PCR reads, TCRdb lists one record per CDR3 protein. The sample lists about 25,000 distinct CDR3 sequences, 23% occurring once. The sample consisted of breast tumor tissue. The receptor set was obtained from a female donor with breast cancer. Some clones in this sample may be carry-over from other donors' samples.

This clonotype came up many times. The CDR3 region has the DNA TGTGCCAGCAGTTCCTACTACTACGAGCAGTACTTC. It encodes CASSSYYYEQYF. This chain connects TRBV28 to TRBJ2-7; no firm D call. The V and J ends lost 4 bases and 3 bases respectively, with 7 bases between them. CDR1 is MDHEN, CDR2 SYDVKM, per germline. The CDR3 is 12 amino acids.

This clonotype has at least ten counts. DNA for the CDR3: TGTGCCAGTAGTATTTGGGACAGCAATCAGCCCCAGCATTTT. Protein: CASSIWDSNQPQHF. The J gene is TRBJ1-5, the V gene TRBV19, with a tentative D call TRBD1 (5 bases). V lost 3 bases to trimming and J lost 1 base, with 7 bases between them. This CDR3 has 14 residues. CDR1 is LNHDA and CDR2 is SQIVND in the germline V gene (reference sequence).

This clonotype was observed many times. The gene calls are TRBV30 and TRBJ2-2; D not certain. V dropped 0 bases and J dropped 5 bases, with 10 bases sitting between them. Looked up from germline, CDR1 is GTSNPN and CDR2 is SVGIG (reference sequence). CDR3 length: 14 residues. CDR3 sequence (DNA): TGTGCCTGGAGTGTACGGACGCAGACCGGGGAGCTGTTTTTT. Amino acids: CAWSVRTQTGELFF.

This clonotype has ten or more counts. This rearrangement joins TRBV10-3 to TRBJ2-3; possibly TRBD1 for D (5 bases). V lost 0 bases to trimming and J lost 2 bases, with 12 bases between them. The CDR3 has 16 residues. The germline V gene encodes CDR1 ENHRY and CDR2 SYGVKD. The CDR3 nucleotides read TGTGCCATCAGTGAGTCGCCGATCGGACACACAGATACGCAGTATTTT. It codes for CAISESPIGHTDTQYF.

This clonotype occurred many times. The V gene is TRBV5-1, the J gene TRBJ2-4; D unresolved. CDR3 length: 14 amino acids. Between the trimmed V and J ends, which lost 4 bases and 0 bases, there was a span of 8 bases. The germline gives CDR1 SGHRS, CDR2 YFSETQ. In DNA, the CDR3 is TGCGCCAGCAGCGCGGACGTAGCCAAAAACATTCAGTACTTC. As protein: CASSADVAKNIQYF.

This clonotype was detected ten times or more. The genes are TRBV7-8 and TRBJ2-7; D is ambiguous. This CDR3 region has 13 residues. From germline, CDR1 is SGHVS and CDR2 FQNEAQ. Trimming left V 8 bases short and J 2 bases short, with 13 bases between. The CDR3 DNA reads as TGTGCCAGCTCCCAGGATTTCGCCTACGAGCAGTACTTC. It is translated as CASSQDFAYEQYF.

The table lists this clonotype with many counts. The rearrangement uses TRBV3-1 and TRBJ2-5; 8 bases fit TRBD2. Germline loops: CDR1 LGHDT, CDR2 YNNKEL (reference sequence). J gave up 1 base and V 9 bases, and 4 bases lay outside the gene matches. The CDR3 length is 13 residues. CDR3 sequence reads: CASSTSAQETQYF. The CDR3 DNA is TGTGCCAGTTCGACTAGCGCCCAAGAGACCCAGTACTTC.